These T cell receptor beta chains were read from a single sample in a study of blood T cell repertoires in COVID-19. Data came from immunoSEQ multiplex PCR; TCRdb stores just in-frame clones and leaves some out. The sample includes roughly 200,000 clones, just under 90% of them seen just once. Material: PBMCs or T cells enriched from blood (not recorded which). These receptors all come from a man younger than 40 who had recovered from COVID-19. CDR3s include the opening cysteine and the closing phenylalanine or tryptophan. A row's size may be missing; if present it is once, few, many or a size class.

cdr3_aa: CASSPRDRVYEQYF
j_call: TRBJ2-7
v_call: TRBV11-2
clone_size: -

cdr3_aa: CASRQGADNEKLFF
j_call: TRBJ1-4
v_call: TRBV10-1
clone_size: -

cdr3_aa: CASSLGWGQGNNEQFF
j_call: TRBJ2-1
v_call: TRBV7-9
clone_size: once

cdr3_aa: CASRPTGTSTDTQYF
j_call: TRBJ2-3
v_call: TRBV7-6
clone_size: -

cdr3_aa: CASRSQVFSNQPQHF
j_call: TRBJ1-5
v_call: TRBV11-2
clone_size: once

cdr3_aa: CASSSTSLAGGVSAAGELFF
j_call: TRBJ2-2
v_call: TRBV27
clone_size: -

cdr3_aa: CASKMTGSSYEQYF
j_call: TRBJ2-7
v_call: TRBV19
clone_size: few

cdr3_aa: CASAQGGYGTGELFF
j_call: TRBJ2-2
v_call: TRBV6-4
clone_size: few

cdr3_aa: CASSERTPNTGELFF
j_call: TRBJ2-2
v_call: TRBV10-2
clone_size: -

cdr3_aa: CASSPPGTPNNEQFF
j_call: TRBJ2-1
v_call: TRBV18
clone_size: -

cdr3_aa: CASTPRTGSRSGNTIYF
j_call: TRBJ1-3
v_call: TRBV7-4
clone_size: -

cdr3_aa: CASSLNRVTEAFF
j_call: TRBJ1-1
v_call: TRBV5-5
clone_size: -

cdr3_aa: CASTPGGAPSPADTQYF
j_call: TRBJ2-3
v_call: TRBV2
clone_size: -

cdr3_aa: CASSNRGTSIYEQYF
j_call: TRBJ2-7
v_call: TRBV19
clone_size: -

cdr3_aa: CASSRAGTSGREFTDTQYF
j_call: TRBJ2-3
v_call: TRBV6-6
clone_size: -

cdr3_aa: CAWSAGGNTEAFF
j_call: TRBJ1-1
v_call: TRBV30
clone_size: -